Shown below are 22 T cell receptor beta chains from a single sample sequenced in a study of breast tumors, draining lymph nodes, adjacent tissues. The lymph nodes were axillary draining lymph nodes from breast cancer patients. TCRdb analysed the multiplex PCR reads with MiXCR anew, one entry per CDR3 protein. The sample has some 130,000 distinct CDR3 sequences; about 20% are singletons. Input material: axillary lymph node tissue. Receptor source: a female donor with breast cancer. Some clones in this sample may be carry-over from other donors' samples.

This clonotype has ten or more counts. CDR3 nucleotide sequence: TGTGCCAGCAGCCCCCCCAACTACAATGAGCAGTTCTTC. Its protein is CASSPPNYNEQFF. The rearrangement joins TRBV7-9 to TRBJ2-1; D remains ambiguous. The CDR3 loop spans 13 amino acids. V was clipped by 5 bases and J by 3 bases, with 8 bases between them. The V gene's germline CDR1 is SEHNR and CDR2 FQNEAQ (reference sequence).

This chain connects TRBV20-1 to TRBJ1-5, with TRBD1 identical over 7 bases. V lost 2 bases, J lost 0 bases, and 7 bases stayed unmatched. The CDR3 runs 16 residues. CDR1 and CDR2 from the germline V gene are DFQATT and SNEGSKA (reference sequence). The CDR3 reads CSARRDRAYSNQPQHF. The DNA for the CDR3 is TGCAGTGCTAGAAGAGACAGGGCATATAGCAATCAGCCCCAGCATTTT.

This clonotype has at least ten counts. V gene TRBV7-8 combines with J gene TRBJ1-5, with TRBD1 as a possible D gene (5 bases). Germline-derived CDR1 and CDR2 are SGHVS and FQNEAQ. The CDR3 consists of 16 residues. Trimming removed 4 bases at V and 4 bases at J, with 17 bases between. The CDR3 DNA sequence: TGTGCCAGCAGCTCCCTCGGAGGGGCCCTAAATCAGCCCCAGCATTTT. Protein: CASSSLGGALNQPQHF.

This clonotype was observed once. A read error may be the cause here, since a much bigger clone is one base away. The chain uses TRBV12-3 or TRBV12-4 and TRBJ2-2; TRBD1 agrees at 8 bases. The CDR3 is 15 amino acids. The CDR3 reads CASSTRDRPTEELFF. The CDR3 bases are TGTGCCAGCAGCACCCGGGACAGGCCAACCGAGGAGCTGTTTTTT.

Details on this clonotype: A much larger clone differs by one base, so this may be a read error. The CDR3 loop reads CASSLVPIAGELFF. CDR3 nucleotide sequence: TGTGCCAGCAGCTTAGTACCGATCGCCGGGGAGCTGTTTTTT. V gene TRBV7-8 combines with J gene TRBJ2-2; D gene ambiguous. The CDR3 runs to 14 residues. The germline V gene has CDR1 SGHVS and CDR2 FQNEAQ. V shed 1 base and J shed 6 bases, with 9 bases lying between them.

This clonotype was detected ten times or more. The CDR3 spells CASSLGYNSPLHF. DNA for the CDR3: TGCGCCAGCAGCTTGGGATATAATTCACCCCTCCACTTT. V and J are TRBV5-1 and TRBJ1-6; D gene unclear. CDR1 and CDR2 (germline): SGHRS, YFSETQ. The CDR3 sequence is 13 residues long. Trimming cost V 0 bases and J 4 bases, with 2 bases left between them.

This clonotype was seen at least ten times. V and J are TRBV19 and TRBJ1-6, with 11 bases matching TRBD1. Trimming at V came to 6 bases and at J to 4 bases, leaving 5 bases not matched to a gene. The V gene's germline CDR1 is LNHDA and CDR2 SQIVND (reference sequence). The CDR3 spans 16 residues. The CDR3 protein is CASSPRDRGYNSPLHF. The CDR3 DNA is TGTGCCAGTAGCCCCCGGGACAGGGGGTATAATTCACCCCTCCACTTT.

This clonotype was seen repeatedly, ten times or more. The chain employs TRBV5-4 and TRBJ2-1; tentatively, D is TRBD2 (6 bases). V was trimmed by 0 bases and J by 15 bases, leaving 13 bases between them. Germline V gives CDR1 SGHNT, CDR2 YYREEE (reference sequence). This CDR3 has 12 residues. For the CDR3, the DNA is TGTGCCAGCAGCTTGGAGGGTAGCGGTCCGTTCTTC. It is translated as CASSLEGSGPFF.

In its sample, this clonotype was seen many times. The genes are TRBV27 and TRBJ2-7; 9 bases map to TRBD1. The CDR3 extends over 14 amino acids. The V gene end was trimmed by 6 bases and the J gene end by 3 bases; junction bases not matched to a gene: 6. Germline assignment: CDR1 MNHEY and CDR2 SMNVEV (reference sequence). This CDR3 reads CASRAGTGYYEQYF. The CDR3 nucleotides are TGTGCCAGCAGAGCCGGGACAGGGTACTACGAGCAGTACTTC.

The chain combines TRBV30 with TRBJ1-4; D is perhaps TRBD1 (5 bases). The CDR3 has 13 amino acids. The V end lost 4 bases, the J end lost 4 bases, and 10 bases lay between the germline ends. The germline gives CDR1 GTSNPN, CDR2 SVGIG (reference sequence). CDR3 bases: TGTGCCTGGATCAGGGAAGATAATGAAAAACTGTTTTTT. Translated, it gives CAWIREDNEKLFF.

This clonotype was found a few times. The CDR3 region is CASSFNRDRGLYGYTF. CDR3 DNA sequence: TGCGCCAGCAGCTTCAACCGGGACAGGGGTCTCTATGGCTACACCTTC. The chain employs TRBV5-1 and TRBJ1-2; 10 bases line up with TRBD1. Losses at the gene ends were 2 bases for V and 4 bases for J; bases not matched to a gene: 8. The CDR3 runs to 16 residues. Germline V gives CDR1 SGHRS, CDR2 YFSETQ. Full variable domain (missing parts from reference TRBV5-1 and TRBJ1-2): KAGVTQTPRYLIKTRGQQVTLSCSPISGHRSVSWYQQTPGQGLQFLFEYFSETQRNKGNFPGRFSGRQFSNSRSEMNVSTLELGDSALYLCASSFNRDRGLYGYTFGSGTRLTVV.

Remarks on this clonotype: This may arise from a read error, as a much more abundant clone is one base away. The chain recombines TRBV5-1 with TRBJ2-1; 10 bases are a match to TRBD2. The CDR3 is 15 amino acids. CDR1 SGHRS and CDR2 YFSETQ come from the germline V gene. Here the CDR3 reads CASSLVLAGYNEQSF. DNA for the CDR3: TGCGCCAGCAGCTTGGTACTAGCGGGGTACAATGAGCAGTCCTTC.

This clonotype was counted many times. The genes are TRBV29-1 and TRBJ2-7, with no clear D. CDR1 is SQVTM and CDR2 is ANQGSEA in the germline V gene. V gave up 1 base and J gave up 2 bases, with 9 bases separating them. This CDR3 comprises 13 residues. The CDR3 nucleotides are TGCAGCGTTGAAGTTCCGGTTACCTACGAGCAGTACTTC. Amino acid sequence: CSVEVPVTYEQYF.

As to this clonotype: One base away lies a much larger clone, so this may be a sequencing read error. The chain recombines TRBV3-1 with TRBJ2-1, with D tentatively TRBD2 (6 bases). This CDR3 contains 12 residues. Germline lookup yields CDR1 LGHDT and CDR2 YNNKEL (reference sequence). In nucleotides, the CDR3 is TGTGCCAGCAGCCAGACGGGAGATGAGCTGTTCTTC. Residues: CASSQTGDELFF.

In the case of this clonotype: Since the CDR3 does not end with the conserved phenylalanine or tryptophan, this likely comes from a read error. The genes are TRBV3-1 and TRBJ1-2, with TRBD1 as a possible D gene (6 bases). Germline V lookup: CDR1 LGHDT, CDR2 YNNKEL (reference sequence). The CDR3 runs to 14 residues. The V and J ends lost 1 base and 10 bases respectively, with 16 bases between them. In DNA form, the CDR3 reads TGTGCCAGCAGCCAAGGGGGTCAGGGGTGGGACTACACCCTC. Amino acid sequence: CASSQGGQGWDYTL.

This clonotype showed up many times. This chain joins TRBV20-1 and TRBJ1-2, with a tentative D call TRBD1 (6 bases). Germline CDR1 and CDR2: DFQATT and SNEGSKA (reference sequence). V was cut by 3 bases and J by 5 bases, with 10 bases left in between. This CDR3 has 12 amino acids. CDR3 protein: CSASDQGYGYTF. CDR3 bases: TGCAGTGCTAGTGACCAGGGGTATGGCTACACCTTC.

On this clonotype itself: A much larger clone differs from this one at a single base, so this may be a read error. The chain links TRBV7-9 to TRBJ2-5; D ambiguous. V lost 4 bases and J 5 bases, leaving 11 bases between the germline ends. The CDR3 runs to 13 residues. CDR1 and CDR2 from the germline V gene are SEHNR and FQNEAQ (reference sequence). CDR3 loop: CASSSWDAETQYF. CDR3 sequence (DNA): TGTGCCAGCAGCTCCTGGGATGCGGAGACCCAGTACTTC.

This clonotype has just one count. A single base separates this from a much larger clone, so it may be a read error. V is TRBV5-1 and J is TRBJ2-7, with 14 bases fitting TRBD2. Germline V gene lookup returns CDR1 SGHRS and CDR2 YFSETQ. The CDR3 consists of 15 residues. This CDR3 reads CASGLGAGTSGSEYF. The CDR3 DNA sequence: TGTGCCAGCGGCTTGGGGGCCGGGACTAGCGGGAGTGAGTACTTC.

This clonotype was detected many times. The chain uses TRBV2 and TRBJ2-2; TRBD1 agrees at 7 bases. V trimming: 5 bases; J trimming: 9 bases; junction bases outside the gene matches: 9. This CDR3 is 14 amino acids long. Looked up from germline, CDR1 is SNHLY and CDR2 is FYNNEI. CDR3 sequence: CASSSLRQGWELFF. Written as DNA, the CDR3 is TGTGCCAGCAGTTCCCTGCGACAGGGTTGGGAGCTGTTTTTT.

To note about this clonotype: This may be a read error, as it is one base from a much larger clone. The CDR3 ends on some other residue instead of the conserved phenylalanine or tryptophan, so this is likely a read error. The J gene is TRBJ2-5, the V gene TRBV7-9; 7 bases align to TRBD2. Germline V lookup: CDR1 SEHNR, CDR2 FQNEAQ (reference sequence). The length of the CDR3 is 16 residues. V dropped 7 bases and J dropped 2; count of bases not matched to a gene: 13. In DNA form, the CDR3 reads TGTGCCAGCAACCCTTGGGGGGGGAACCCACAAGAGACCCAGTACCTC. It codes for CASNPWGGNPQETQYL.

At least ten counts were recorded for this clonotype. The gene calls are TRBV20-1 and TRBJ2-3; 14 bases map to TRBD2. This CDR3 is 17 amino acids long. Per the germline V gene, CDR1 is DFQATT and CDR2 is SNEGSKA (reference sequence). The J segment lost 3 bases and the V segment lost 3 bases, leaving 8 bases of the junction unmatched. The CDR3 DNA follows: TGCAGTGCTAGGAAGGGGACTAGCGGGAGAGTGACAGATACGCAGTATTTT. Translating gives CSARKGTSGRVTDTQYF.

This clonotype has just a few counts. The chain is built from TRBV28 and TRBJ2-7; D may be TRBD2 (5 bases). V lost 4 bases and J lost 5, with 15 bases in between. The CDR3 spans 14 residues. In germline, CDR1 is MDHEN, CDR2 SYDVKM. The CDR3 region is CASSSPATNDEQYF. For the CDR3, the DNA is TGTGCCAGCAGTTCGCCCGCGACTAACGACGAGCAGTACTTC.